The sequence of this TCR beta chain was determined in a study of shared clonotypes between healthy human individuals. Looking at the study overall: The cohort comprised a couple of women and a few men. Their ages spanned 18 to 49 years.

Assay runs were performed at deep level. Genomic DNA from each subset was divided evenly over several immunoSEQ plates. Unsorted PBMC DNA underwent sequencing on ten immunoSEQ deep assay plates. This table comes from immunoSEQ multiplex PCR, and its TCRdb copy is limited to in-frame clones, with some not included. The sample includes 530,000 or so clones, over 60% of them seen just once. This CDR3 contains 14 residues. In germline, CDR1 is SGHTA, CDR2 FQGNSA. With 2 bases removed from V and 4 bases from J, the gap between germline ends came to 11 bases. The sample comprised PBMCs. The chain recombines TRBV7-2 with TRBJ1-2; D is unresolved. The source of this sequence is a woman aged 40 to 49 in good health. Some clones in this sample may be carry-over from other donors' samples. CDR3 nucleotides: TGTGCCAGCAGCTTACTAACGGGGATCTATGGCTACACCTTC. Amino acid sequence: CASSLLTGIYGYTF.